This entry describes one TCR beta chain. Only in-frame clones appear in the TCRdb table, and some are missing; sequencing was by immunoSEQ multiplex PCR. The table shows roughly 130,000 clones, with roughly 84% occurring only once. The sample originates from a study of control samples from healthy donors and cancer patients. This CDR3 contains 17 residues. The germline gives CDR1 MGHRA, CDR2 YSYEKL. V shed 0 bases and J shed 5 bases, with 19 bases lying between them. Sequenced input: blood. V usage is TRBV4-1 and J usage is TRBJ1-2; D call uncertain. The source of this sequence is a man aged 50-60 years in good health. DNA of the CDR3: TGCGCCAGCAGCCAAGATTCTGAGGGTCACATCTTATATGGCTACACCTTC. It encodes CASSQDSEGHILYGYTF.